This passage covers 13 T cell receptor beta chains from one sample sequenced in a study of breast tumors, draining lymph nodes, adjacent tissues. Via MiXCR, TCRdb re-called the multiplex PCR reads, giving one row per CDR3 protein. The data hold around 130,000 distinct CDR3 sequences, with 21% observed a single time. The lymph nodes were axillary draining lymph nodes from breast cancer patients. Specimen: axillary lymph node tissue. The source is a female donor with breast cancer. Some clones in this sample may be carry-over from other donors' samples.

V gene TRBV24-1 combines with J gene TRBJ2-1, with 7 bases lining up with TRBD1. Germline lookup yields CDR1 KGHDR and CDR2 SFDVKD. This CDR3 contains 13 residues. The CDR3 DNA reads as TGTGACACTAGACAGGGTGCCTACAATGAGCAGTTCTTC. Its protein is CDTRQGAYNEQFF.

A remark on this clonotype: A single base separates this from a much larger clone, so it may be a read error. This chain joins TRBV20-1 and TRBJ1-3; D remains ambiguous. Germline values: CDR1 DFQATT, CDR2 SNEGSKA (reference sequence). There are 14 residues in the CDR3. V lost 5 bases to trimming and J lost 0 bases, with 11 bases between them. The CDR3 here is CSALPWISGNTIYF. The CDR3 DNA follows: TGCAGTGCTCTTCCGTGGATCTCTGGAAACACCATATATTTT.

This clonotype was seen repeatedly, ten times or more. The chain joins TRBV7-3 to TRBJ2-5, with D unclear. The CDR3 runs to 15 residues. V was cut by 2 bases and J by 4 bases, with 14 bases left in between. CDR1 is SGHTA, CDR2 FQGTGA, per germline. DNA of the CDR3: TGTGCCAGCAGCTTATCGGGCGAGTGGGGAGAGACCCAGTACTTC. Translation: CASSLSGEWGETQYF.

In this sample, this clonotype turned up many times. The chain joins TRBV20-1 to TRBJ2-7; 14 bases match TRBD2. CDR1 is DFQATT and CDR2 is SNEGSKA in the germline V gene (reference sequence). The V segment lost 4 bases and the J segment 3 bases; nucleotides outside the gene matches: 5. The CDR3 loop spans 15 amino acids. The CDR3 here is CSATSGTSGSYEQYF. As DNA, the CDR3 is TGCAGTGCTACCTCCGGGACTAGCGGGAGCTACGAGCAGTACTTC.

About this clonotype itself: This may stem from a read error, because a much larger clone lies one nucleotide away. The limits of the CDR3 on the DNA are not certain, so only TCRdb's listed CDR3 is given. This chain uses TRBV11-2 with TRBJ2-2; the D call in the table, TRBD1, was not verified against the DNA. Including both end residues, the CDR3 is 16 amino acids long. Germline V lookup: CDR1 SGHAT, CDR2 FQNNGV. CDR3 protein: CASSLVGGGNTGELLF.

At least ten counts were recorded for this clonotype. The CDR3 DNA sequence: TGTGCCAGCAGTTTGGCCGGAGCAACTAATGAAAAACTGTTTTTT. This gives the protein CASSLAGATNEKLFF. The chain combines TRBV12-3 or TRBV12-4 with TRBJ1-4, with D unresolved. This CDR3 contains 15 residues. Between the trimmed V and J ends, which lost 3 bases and 0 bases, there was a span of 8 bases.

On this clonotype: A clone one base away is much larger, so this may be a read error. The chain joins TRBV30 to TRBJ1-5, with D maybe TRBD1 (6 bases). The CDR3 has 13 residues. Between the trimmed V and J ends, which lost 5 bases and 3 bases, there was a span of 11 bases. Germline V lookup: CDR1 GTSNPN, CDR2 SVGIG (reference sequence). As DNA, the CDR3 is TGTGCCTGGGGTGGGGGGGCCAATCAGCCCCAGCATTTT. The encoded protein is CAWGGGANQPQHF.

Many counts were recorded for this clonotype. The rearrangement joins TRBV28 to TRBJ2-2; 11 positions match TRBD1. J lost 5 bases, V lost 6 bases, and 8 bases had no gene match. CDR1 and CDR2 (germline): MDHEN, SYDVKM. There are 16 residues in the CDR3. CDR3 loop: CASSITGTGGTGELFF. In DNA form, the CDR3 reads TGTGCCAGCAGCATCACCGGGACAGGGGGAACCGGGGAGCTGTTTTTT. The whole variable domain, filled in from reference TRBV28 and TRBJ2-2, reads DVKVTQSSRYLVKRTGEKVFLECVQDMDHENMFWYRQDPGLGLRLIYFSYDVKMKEKGDIPEGYSVSREKKERFSLILESASTNQTSMYLCASSITGTGGTGELFFGEGSRLTVL.

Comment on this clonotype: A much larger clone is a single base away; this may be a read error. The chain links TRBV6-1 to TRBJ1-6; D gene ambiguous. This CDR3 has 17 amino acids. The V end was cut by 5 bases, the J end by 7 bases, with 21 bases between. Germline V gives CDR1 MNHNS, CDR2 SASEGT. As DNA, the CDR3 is TGTGCCAGCAGTCTCTCTAAGGTCTTTTTTCGGAATTCACCCCTCCACTTT. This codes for CASSLSKVFFRNSPLHF.

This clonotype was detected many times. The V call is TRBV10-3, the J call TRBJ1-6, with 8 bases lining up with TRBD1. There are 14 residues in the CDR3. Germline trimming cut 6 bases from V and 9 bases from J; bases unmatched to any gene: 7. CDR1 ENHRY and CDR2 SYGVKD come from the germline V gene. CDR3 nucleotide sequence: TGTGCCATCAGATCGACAGGGGCCGCTTCACCCCTCCACTTT. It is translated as CAIRSTGAASPLHF.

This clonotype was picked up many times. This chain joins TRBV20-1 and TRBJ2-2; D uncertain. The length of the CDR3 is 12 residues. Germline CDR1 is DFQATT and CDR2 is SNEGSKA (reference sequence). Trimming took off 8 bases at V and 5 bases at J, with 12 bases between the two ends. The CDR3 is CSSPGGTGELFF. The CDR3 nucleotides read TGCAGTTCCCCCGGTGGGACCGGGGAGCTGTTTTTT.

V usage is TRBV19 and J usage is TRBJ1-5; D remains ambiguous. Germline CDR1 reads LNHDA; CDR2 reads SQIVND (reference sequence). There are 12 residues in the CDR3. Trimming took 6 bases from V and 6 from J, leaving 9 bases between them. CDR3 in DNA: TGTGCCAGTAGCACCTTCAGTCAGCCCCAGCATTTT. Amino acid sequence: CASSTFSQPQHF.

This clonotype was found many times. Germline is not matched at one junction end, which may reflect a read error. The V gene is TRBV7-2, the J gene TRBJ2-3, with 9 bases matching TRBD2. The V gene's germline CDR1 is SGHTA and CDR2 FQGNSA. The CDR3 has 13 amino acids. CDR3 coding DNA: TGTGCCAGCAGCTTCGGGGATAGCGGGAGCCGCCTTTTT. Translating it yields CASSFGDSGSRLF.